The 7 T cell receptor beta chains given below trace back to one sample, sequenced in a study of blood T cell repertoires in COVID-19. TCRdb's copy holds only in-frame clones and misses some; the assay was immunoSEQ multiplex PCR. The sample holds approximately 280,000 clones, approximately 86% seen once. The sequenced material came from peripheral blood. Receptors were obtained from a young woman who had recovered from COVID-19.

The chain carries TRBV18 and TRBJ2-5, with unresolved D. The length of the CDR3 is 15 residues. Germline V lookup: CDR1 KGHSH, CDR2 LQKENI. V dropped 3 bases and J dropped 5 bases, with 16 bases sitting between them. CDR3 DNA: TGTGCCAGCTCACCTCGTGGCGGTGCCACGGAGACCCAGTACTTC. Protein product: CASSPRGGATETQYF.

The chain links TRBV7-2 to TRBJ1-4; possibly TRBD1 for D (5 bases). There are 16 residues in the CDR3. V lost 1 base to trimming and J lost 2 bases, with 11 bases between them. CDR1 is SGHTA, CDR2 FQGNSA, per germline. CDR3 region: CASSLDRLRTNEKLFF. The CDR3, as DNA: TGTGCCAGCAGCTTAGACAGGCTCAGGACTAATGAAAAACTGTTTTTT.

The genes are TRBV9 and TRBJ1-1, with 7 positions matching TRBD1. This CDR3 comprises 13 residues. Germline-derived CDR1 and CDR2 are SGDLS and YYNGEE. The junction had 8 bases not matched to a gene; V was cut back by 5 bases and J by 7 bases. CDR3 bases: TGTGCCAGCAGTGCCTTGAACAGGGGTGAAGCTTTCTTT. It yields the protein CASSALNRGEAFF.

The chain uses TRBV3-1 (or the pseudogene TRBV3-2) and TRBJ1-2; TRBD1 matches at 8 bases. Germline CDR1 LGHDT, CDR2 YNNKEL (reference sequence). CDR3 size: 16 residues. V lost 4 bases to trimming and J lost 2 bases; unmatched junction nucleotides: 9. CDR3: CASSRDRTPVNYGYTF. The DNA of the CDR3 is TGTGCCAGCAGCCGGGACAGGACCCCAGTGAACTATGGCTACACCTTC.

V gene TRBV24-1 combines with J gene TRBJ2-1; possible D gene TRBD1, 5 bases. V lost 3 bases and J lost 7, with 12 bases in between. The V gene's germline CDR1 is KGHDR and CDR2 SFDVKD. This CDR3 region has 14 residues. CDR3 DNA: TGTGCCACCAGTGATCCGATTAGGGGAAATGAGCAGTTCTTC. It yields the protein CATSDPIRGNEQFF.

This clone was observed a handful of times. CDR3 sequence (DNA): TGTGCCAGCAGCTTCCAGGGTCCAACAGATACGCAGTATTTT. Translating it yields CASSFQGPTDTQYF. The V call is TRBV11-3, the J call TRBJ2-3; maybe TRBD1 (5 bases). Germline CDR1 SGHNT, CDR2 YENEEA. V lost 3 bases, J lost 3 bases, and 10 bases lay in between. The CDR3 has 14 amino acids.

The J gene is TRBJ1-2, the V gene TRBV28, with 9 bases lining up with TRBD1. This CDR3 region has 14 residues. Germline trimming cut 6 bases from V and 7 bases from J; bases unmatched to any gene: 9. Germline lookup yields CDR1 MDHEN and CDR2 SYDVKM. The CDR3 coding sequence is TGTGCCAGCAGACCCGGGACAGGGCCCGCTGGCTACACCTTC. It translates to CASRPGTGPAGYTF.